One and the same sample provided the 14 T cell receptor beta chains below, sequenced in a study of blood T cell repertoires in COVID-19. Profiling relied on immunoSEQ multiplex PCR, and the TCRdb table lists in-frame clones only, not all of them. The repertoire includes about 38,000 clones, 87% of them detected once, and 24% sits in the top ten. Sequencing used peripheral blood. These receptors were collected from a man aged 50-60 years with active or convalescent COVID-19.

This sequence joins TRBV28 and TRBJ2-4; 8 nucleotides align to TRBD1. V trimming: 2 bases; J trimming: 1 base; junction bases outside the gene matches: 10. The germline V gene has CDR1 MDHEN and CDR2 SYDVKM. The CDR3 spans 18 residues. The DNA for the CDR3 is TGTGCCAGCAGTTTAATGGCCATCCGGGACAGGGCCAAAAACATTCAGTACTTC. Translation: CASSLMAIRDRAKNIQYF.

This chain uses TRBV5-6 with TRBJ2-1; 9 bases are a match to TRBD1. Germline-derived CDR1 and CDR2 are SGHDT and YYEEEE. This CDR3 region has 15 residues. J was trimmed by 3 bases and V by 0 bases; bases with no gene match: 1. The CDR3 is CASSLVGQGYNEQFF. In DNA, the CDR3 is TGTGCCAGCAGCTTGGTGGGACAGGGCTACAATGAGCAGTTCTTC.

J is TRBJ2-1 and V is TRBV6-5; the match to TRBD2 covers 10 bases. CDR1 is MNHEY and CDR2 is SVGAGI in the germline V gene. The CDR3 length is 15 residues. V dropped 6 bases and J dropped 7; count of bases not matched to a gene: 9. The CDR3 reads CASSQERGGRNEQFF. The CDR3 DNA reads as TGTGCCAGCAGCCAGGAGCGGGGGGGCAGGAATGAGCAGTTCTTC.

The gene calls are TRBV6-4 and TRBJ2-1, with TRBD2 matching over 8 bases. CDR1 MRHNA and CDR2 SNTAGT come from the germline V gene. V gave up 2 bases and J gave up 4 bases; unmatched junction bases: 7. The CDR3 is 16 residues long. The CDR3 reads CASSDNAGGYYNEQFF. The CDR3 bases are TGTGCCAGCAGTGACAATGCGGGGGGATATTACAATGAGCAGTTCTTC.

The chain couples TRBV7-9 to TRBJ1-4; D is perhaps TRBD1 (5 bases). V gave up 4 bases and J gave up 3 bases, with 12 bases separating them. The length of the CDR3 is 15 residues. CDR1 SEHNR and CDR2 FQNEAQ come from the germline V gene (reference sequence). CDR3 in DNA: TGTGCCAGCAGCTCAGTAGCGGGGGCTAATGAAAAACTGTTTTTT. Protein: CASSSVAGANEKLFF.

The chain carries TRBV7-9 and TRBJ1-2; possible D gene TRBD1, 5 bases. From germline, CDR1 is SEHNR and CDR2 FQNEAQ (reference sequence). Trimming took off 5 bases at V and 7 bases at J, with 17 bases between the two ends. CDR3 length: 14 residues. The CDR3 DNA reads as TGTGCCAGCAGCCTCGGAGGGGTTGGTAGTGGCTACACCTTC. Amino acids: CASSLGGVGSGYTF.

The CDR3 sequence is CASSYSGQGMGGNSPLHF. CDR3 DNA: TGTGCCAGCAGTTACTCCGGACAGGGGATGGGAGGAAATTCACCCCTCCACTTT. V is TRBV6-2 or TRBV6-3 and J is TRBJ1-6, with 9 positions matching TRBD1. The junction had 10 bases not matched to a gene; V was cut back by 0 bases and J by 7 bases. CDR3 length: 18 residues. Germline CDR1 is MNHEY and CDR2 is SVGEGT.

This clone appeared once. CDR3 region: CASSSGQGAFGNYGYTF. CDR3 sequence (DNA): TGTGCCAGCAGCTCCGGACAGGGGGCGTTTGGGAACTATGGCTACACCTTC. This chain connects TRBV5-4 to TRBJ1-2; TRBD1 aligns across 11 bases. The CDR3 length is 17 residues. Germline assignment: CDR1 SGHNT and CDR2 YYREEE (reference sequence). Trimming removed 3 bases from V and 2 bases from J; junction bases left unmatched: 9.

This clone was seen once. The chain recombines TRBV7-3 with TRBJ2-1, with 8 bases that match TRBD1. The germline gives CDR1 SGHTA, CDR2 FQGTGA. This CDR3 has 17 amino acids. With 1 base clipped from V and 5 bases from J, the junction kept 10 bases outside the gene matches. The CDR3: CASSLRTGPTTNNEQFF. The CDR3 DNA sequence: TGTGCCAGCAGCTTAAGGACAGGGCCTACCACAAACAATGAGCAGTTCTTC.

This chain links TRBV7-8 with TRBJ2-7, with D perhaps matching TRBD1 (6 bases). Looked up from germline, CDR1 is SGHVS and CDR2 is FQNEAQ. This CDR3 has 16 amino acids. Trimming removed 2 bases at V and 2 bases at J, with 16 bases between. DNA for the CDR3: TGTGCCAGCAGCTTAAGAGACCCAGGGGCGGCCTACGAGCAGTACTTC. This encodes CASSLRDPGAAYEQYF.

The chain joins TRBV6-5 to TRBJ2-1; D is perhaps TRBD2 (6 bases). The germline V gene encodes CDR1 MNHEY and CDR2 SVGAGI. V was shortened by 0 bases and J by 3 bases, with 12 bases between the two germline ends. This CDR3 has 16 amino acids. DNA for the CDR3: TGTGCCAGCAGTTACTCGCCGGGGCGGGGCTACAATGAGCAGTTCTTC. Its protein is CASSYSPGRGYNEQFF.

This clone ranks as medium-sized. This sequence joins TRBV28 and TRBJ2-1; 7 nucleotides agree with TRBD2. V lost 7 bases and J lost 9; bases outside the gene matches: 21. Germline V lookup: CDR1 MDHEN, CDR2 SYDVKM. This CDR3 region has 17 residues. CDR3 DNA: TGTGCCAGCACCGAATATGGGGACCGGGGGGTCTATGGTGAGCAGTTCTTC. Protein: CASTEYGDRGVYGEQFF.

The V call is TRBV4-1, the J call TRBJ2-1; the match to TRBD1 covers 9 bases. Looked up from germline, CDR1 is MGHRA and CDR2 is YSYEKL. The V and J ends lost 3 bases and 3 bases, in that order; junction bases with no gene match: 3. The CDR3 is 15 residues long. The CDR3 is CASSHKGQGYNEQFF. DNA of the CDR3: TGCGCCAGCAGCCATAAGGGACAGGGCTACAATGAGCAGTTCTTC.

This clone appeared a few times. The CDR3 loop reads CAIRDTLADPETQYF. The CDR3 DNA reads as TGTGCCATCAGGGATACACTAGCGGACCCAGAGACCCAGTACTTC. The chain has TRBV10-3 and TRBJ2-5; 8 positions agree with TRBD2. Per germline, CDR1 ENHRY and CDR2 SYGVKD. With 6 bases clipped from V and 4 bases from J, the junction kept 10 bases outside the gene matches. This CDR3 region has 15 residues.